The present entry profiles one T cell receptor (beta chain) with its context. This entry comes from a study of blood T cell repertoires in COVID-19. Measured with immunoSEQ multiplex PCR; TCRdb has only the in-frame clones, and not every one. The table includes some 350,000 clones, around nine tenths detected once. The CDR3 consists of 15 residues. V shed 2 bases and J 4 bases; nucleotides not matched to a gene: 7. The germline V gene has CDR1 SGHTA and CDR2 FQGNSA. The TCR comes from a woman aged 70-85 years with COVID-19, enrolled during active disease. The rearrangement links TRBV7-2 to TRBJ1-2; 7 nucleotides agree with TRBD1. Sequenced: peripheral blood. The CDR3, as DNA: TGTGCCAGCAGCTTAACCGGACAGGACGCCTATGGCTACACCTTC. Amino acids: CASSLTGQDAYGYTF.